This TCR beta chain is from a study of cytomegalovirus exposure and HLA in healthy donors. Study information: A later analysis reported the same platform for the 100 to 150 validation repertoires and the roughly 700 first-cohort repertoires.

Data came from immunoSEQ multiplex PCR; TCRdb stores just in-frame clones and leaves some out. The data show over 200,000 clones, less than 85% seen once. The CDR3 has 15 amino acids. Per germline, CDR1 MNHNS and CDR2 SASEGT. The ends were cut back, 3 bases at V and 4 bases at J, with 15 bases in the middle. The donors were members of the 120-subject validation cohort (separate from the approximately 730-subject first cohort). What was sequenced was PBMCs. This receptor was taken from a woman aged 18-29 years in good health and CMV-seronegative. J is TRBJ1-2 and V is TRBV6-1; D uncertain. CDR3 protein: CASSEGSFVGYGYTF. CDR3 sequence (DNA): TGTGCCAGCAGTGAGGGGAGTTTCGTCGGCTATGGCTACACCTTC.